The 14 T cell receptor beta chains listed next were all sequenced from one sample in a study of T cells in Graves' hyperthyroidism and ophthalmopathy. Regions amplified from RNA transcripts were the TCR beta CDR3 regions. First-round RT-PCR targeting the TCR CDR3 was performed with the HTBI primer set. TCRdb passed the multiplex PCR reads through MiXCR, listing each CDR3 protein once. The profile shows roughly 400,000 distinct CDR3 sequences, about 25% of them singletons. Sequenced sample: blood. These receptors originate from a man aged 45 to 65 with Graves' hyperthyroidism.

In this sample, this clonotype turned up a few times. The CDR3 reads CASLGTGTDTQYF. The CDR3 nucleotides read TGTGCCAGCCTAGGGACTGGCACAGATACGCAGTATTTT. The J gene is TRBJ2-3, the V gene TRBV2; D may be TRBD2 (6 bases). The germline V gene has CDR1 SNHLY and CDR2 FYNNEI. The CDR3 has 13 residues. The V gene lost 8 bases and the J gene lost 1 base, with 10 bases spanning the gap.

This clonotype has more than one count but fewer than ten. The rearrangement uses TRBV27 and TRBJ2-3; 14 bases match TRBD2. V gave up 4 bases and J gave up 1 base; unmatched junction bases: 4. Per germline, CDR1 MNHEY and CDR2 SMNVEV (reference sequence). The CDR3 extends over 17 amino acids. CDR3 protein: CASSSRLAGGGTDTQYF. CDR3 nucleotides: TGTGCCAGCAGTTCCAGACTAGCGGGAGGGGGCACAGATACGCAGTATTTT.

This clonotype was seen only a few times. The V call is TRBV6-1, the J call TRBJ2-5; 9 bases agree with TRBD2. V gave up 7 bases and J gave up 5 bases; unmatched junction bases: 11. Germline lookup yields CDR1 MNHNS and CDR2 SASEGT. The CDR3 covers 15 residues. CDR3 region: CASTPLAGKTETQYF. The CDR3 DNA follows: TGTGCCAGCACCCCTCTAGCGGGAAAAACTGAGACCCAGTACTTC.

This clonotype appeared once. The genes are TRBV7-9 and TRBJ1-1; the D gene is possibly TRBD1 (5 bases). The CDR3 length is 16 residues. From germline, CDR1 is SEHNR and CDR2 FQNEAQ (reference sequence). Trimming stripped 1 base from V and 10 bases from J, with 22 bases between. The CDR3 here is CASSLVGQGGQAAAFF. Written as DNA, the CDR3 is TGTGCCAGCAGCTTAGTAGGGCAGGGTGGCCAGGCTGCAGCTTTCTTT.

Points on this clonotype: The junction differs from germline at one of its ends, possibly a read error. The V and J genes are TRBV2 and TRBJ2-1; D not certain. The CDR3 length is 15 residues. The germline gives CDR1 SNHLY, CDR2 FYNNEI. The CDR3 coding sequence is TGTGCCAGCAGGAAAGGAGAAGCCTCCTACAATGAGCAGTCCTTC. Protein: CASRKGEASYNEQSF.

This sequence joins TRBV3-1 and TRBJ2-1, with TRBD2 matching 10 bases. The germline CDR1 and CDR2 sequences are LGHDT and YNNKEL (reference sequence). The length of the CDR3 is 16 residues. The J segment lost 0 bases and the V segment lost 5 bases, leaving 4 bases of the junction unmatched. CDR3 bases: TGTGCCAGCAGCGTGACTAGCGGGCGCTCCTACAATGAGCAGTTCTTC. It specifies CASSVTSGRSYNEQFF.

CDR3 bases: TGTGCCAGTAGTGCTCAGGGGGACTACTACACAGATACGCAGTATTTT. This encodes CASSAQGDYYTDTQYF. The chain uses TRBV19 and TRBJ2-3; D might be TRBD1 or TRBD2, each matching 7 bases. CDR1 LNHDA and CDR2 SQIVND come from the germline V gene (reference sequence). Trimming stripped 5 bases from V and 2 bases from J, with 17 bases between. This CDR3 has 16 residues. Variable domain in full (rest from reference TRBV19 and TRBJ2-3): DGGITQSPKYLFRKEGQNVTLSCEQNLNHDAMYWYRQDPGQGLRLIYYSQIVNDFQKGDIAEGYSVSREKKESFPLTVTSAQKNPTAFYLCASSAQGDYYTDTQYFGPGTRLTVL.

This clonotype was seen a few times. The chain combines TRBV11-2 with TRBJ2-7; 10 bases fit TRBD2. Germline CDR1 reads SGHAT; CDR2 reads FQNNGV. The CDR3 runs to 15 residues. V lost 5 bases to trimming and J lost 7 bases; unmatched junction nucleotides: 11. CDR3 in amino acids: CASSDSSSGSWEQYF. DNA of the CDR3: TGTGCCAGCAGCGATTCCTCTAGCGGGAGTTGGGAGCAGTACTTC.

The V call is TRBV29-1, the J call TRBJ2-3; D ambiguous. CDR1 SQVTM and CDR2 ANQGSEA come from the germline V gene. The CDR3 sequence is 13 residues long. Trimming cost V 3 bases and J 0 bases, with 7 bases left between them. Here the CDR3 reads CSVDGVSTDTQYF. CDR3 DNA: TGCAGCGTTGATGGCGTAAGCACAGATACGCAGTATTTT.

The table lists this clonotype with many counts. V is TRBV3-1 and J is TRBJ1-1, with a possible D match to TRBD1 (5 bases). Germline V lookup: CDR1 LGHDT, CDR2 YNNKEL (reference sequence). CDR3 length equals 13 residues. V lost 0 bases to trimming and J lost 11 bases, with 13 bases between them. CDR3 bases: TGTGCCAGCAGCCAAGACCGCCCGGGGGATGCTTTCTTT. Translation gives CASSQDRPGDAFF. The whole variable domain, filled in from reference TRBV3-1 and TRBJ1-1, reads DTAVSQTPKYLVTQMGNDKSIKCEQNLGHDTMYWYKQDSKKFLKIMFSYNNKELIINETVPNRFSPKSPDKAHLNLHINSLELGDSAVYFCASSQDRPGDAFFGQGTRLTVV.

The CDR3 DNA reads TGTGCCAGCAGTACTAGCTTCACCTCCTACGAGCAGTACTTC. Amino acids: CASSTSFTSYEQYF. The rearrangement links TRBV11-3 to TRBJ2-7, with D perhaps TRBD2 (6 bases). Germline lookup yields CDR1 SGHNT and CDR2 YENEEA. V was pared by 6 bases and J by 0 bases, with 12 bases between. The CDR3 totals 14 residues.

The CDR3 here is CASSHAGLAGGSYNEQFF. CDR3 sequence (DNA): TGTGCCAGCAGCCATGCAGGACTAGCGGGTGGTTCCTACAATGAGCAGTTCTTC. V gene TRBV3-1 combines with J gene TRBJ2-1; 11 bases agree with TRBD2. The trim removed 3 bases at V and 1 base at J, leaving 8 bases unmatched. CDR3 length: 18 amino acids. CDR1 is LGHDT, CDR2 YNNKEL, per germline (reference sequence).

The rearrangement links TRBV28 to TRBJ2-2; 9 bases agree with TRBD1. This CDR3 is 15 amino acids long. From germline, CDR1 is MDHEN and CDR2 SYDVKM. V lost 10 bases to trimming and J lost 2 bases; unmatched junction nucleotides: 8. The CDR3 region is CAIRRDRENTGELFF. The CDR3 coding sequence is TGTGCCATCAGAAGGGACAGGGAAAACACCGGGGAGCTGTTTTTT. Full variable domain (missing parts from reference TRBV28 and TRBJ2-2): DVKVTQSSRYLVKRTGEKVFLECVQDMDHENMFWYRQDPGLGLRLIYFSYDVKMKEKGDIPEGYSVSREKKERFSLILESASTNQTSMYLCAIRRDRENTGELFFGEGSRLTVL.

This clonotype was detected a few times. This CDR3 is CASSETRRATSYYGYTF. The CDR3 nucleotides read TGTGCCAGCAGTGAAACCAGGCGGGCAACTTCCTACTATGGCTACACCTTC. V and J are TRBV6-1 and TRBJ1-2; D gene unclear. This CDR3 is built from 17 residues. Germline lookup yields CDR1 MNHNS and CDR2 SASEGT. Trimming removed 2 bases at V and 3 bases at J, with 19 bases between.